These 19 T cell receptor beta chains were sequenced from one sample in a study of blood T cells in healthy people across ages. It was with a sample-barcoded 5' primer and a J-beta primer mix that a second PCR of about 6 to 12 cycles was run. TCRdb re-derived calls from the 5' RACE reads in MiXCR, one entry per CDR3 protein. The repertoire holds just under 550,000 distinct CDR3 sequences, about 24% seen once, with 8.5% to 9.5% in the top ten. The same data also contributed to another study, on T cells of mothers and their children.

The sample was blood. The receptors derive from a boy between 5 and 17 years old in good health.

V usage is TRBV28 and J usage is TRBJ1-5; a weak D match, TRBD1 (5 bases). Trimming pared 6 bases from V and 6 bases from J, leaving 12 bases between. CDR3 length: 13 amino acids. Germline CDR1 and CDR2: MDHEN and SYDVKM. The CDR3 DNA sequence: TGTGCCAGCAGGGCGGGGGTCGGTCAGCCCCAGCATTTT. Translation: CASRAGVGQPQHF.

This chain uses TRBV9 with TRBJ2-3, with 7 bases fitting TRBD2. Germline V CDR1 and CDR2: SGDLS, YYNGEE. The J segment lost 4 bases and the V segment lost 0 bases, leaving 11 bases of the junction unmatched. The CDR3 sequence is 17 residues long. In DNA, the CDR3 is TGTGCCAGCAGCGTAGCCCCCGTTGGGGGGGATGCAGATACGCAGTATTTT. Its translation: CASSVAPVGGDADTQYF.

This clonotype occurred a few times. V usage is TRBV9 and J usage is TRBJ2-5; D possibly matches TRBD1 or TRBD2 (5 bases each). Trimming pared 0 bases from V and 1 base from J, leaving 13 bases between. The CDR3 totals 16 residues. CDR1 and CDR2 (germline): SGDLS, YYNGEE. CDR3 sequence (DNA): TGTGCCAGCAGCGTAGCAATTGGGGGAGCCCAAGAGACCCAGTACTTC. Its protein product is CASSVAIGGAQETQYF. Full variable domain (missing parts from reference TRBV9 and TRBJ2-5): DSGVTQTPKHLITATGQRVTLRCSPRSGDLSVYWYQQSLDQGLQFLIQYYNGEERAKGNILERFSAQQFPDLHSELNLSSLELGDSALYFCASSVAIGGAQETQYFGPGTRLLVL.

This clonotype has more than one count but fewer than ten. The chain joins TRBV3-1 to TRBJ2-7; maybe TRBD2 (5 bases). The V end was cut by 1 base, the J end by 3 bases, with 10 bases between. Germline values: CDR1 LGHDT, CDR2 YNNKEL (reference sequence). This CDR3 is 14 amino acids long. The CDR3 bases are TGTGCCAGCAGCCAAGGAGGGATTTACTACGAGCAGTACTTC. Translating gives CASSQGGIYYEQYF.

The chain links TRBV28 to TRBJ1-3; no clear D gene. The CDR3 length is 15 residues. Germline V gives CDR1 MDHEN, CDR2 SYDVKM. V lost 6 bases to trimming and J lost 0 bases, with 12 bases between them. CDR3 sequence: CASSQQPPSGNTIYF. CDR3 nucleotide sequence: TGTGCCAGCAGCCAACAGCCTCCCTCTGGAAACACCATATATTTT.

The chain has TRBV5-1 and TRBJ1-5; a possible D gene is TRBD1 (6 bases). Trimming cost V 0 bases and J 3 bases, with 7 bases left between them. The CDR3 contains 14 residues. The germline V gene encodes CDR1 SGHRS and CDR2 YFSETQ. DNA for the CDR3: TGCGCCAGCAGCTTGGGGGGGCACAATCAGCCCCAGCATTTT. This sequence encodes CASSLGGHNQPQHF.

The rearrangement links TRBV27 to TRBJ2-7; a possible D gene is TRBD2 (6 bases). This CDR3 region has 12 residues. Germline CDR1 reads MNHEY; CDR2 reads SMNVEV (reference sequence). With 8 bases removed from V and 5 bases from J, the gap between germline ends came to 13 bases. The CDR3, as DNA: TGTGCCAGCTTTGGCGGAGGGAACGAGCAGTACTTC. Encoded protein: CASFGGGNEQYF.

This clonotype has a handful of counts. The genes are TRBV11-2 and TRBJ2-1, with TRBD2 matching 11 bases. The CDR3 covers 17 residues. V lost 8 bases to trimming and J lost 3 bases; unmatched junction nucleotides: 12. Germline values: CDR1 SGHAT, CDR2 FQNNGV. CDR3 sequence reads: CASRLNILAGVYNEQFF. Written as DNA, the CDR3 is TGTGCCAGCCGTTTAAACATACTAGCGGGGGTCTACAATGAGCAGTTCTTC.

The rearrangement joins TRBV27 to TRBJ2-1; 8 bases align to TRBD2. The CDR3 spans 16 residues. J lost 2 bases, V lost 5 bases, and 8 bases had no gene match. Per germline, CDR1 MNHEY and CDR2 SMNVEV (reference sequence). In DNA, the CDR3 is TGTGCCAGCAGTCCATCTAGCGGGTACCCCTACAATGAGCAGTTCTTC. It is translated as CASSPSSGYPYNEQFF.

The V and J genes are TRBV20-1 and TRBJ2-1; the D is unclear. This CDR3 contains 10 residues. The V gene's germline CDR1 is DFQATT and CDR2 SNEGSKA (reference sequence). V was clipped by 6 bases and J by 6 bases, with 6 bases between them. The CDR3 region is CSADFNEQFF. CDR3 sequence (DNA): TGCAGTGCCGACTTCAATGAGCAGTTCTTC.

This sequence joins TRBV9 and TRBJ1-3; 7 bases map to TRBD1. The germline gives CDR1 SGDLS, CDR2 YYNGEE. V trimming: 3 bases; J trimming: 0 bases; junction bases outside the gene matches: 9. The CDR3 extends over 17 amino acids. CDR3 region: CASSGPTGEGSGNTIYF. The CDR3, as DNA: TGTGCCAGCAGCGGACCAACAGGGGAAGGCTCTGGAAACACCATATATTTT.

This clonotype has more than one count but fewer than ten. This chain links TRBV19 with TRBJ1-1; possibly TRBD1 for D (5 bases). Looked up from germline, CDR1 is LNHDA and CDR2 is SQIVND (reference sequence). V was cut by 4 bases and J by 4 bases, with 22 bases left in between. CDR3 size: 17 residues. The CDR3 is CASSTLTSGTSGTEAFF. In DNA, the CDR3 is TGTGCCAGTAGTACATTAACCTCCGGGACGTCAGGCACTGAAGCTTTCTTT. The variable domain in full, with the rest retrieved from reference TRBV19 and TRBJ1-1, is DGGITQSPKYLFRKEGQNVTLSCEQNLNHDAMYWYRQDPGQGLRLIYYSQIVNDFQKGDIAEGYSVSREKKESFPLTVTSAQKNPTAFYLCASSTLTSGTSGTEAFFGQGTRLTVV.

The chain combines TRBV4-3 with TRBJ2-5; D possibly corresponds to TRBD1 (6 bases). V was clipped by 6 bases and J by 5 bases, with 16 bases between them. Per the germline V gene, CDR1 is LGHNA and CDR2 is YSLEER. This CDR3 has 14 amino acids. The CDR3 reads CASSFGTSAETQYF. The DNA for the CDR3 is TGCGCCAGCAGTTTCGGGACATCGGCGGAGACCCAGTACTTC.

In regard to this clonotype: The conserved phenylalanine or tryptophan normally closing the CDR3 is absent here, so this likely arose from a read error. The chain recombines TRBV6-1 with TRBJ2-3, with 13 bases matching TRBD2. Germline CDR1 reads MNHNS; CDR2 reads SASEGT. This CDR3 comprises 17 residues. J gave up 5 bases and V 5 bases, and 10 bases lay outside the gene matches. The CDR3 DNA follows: TGTGCCAGCAGTCAACTAGCGGGAGGGCCTAATTTAGATACGCAGTATTGT. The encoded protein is CASSQLAGGPNLDTQYC.

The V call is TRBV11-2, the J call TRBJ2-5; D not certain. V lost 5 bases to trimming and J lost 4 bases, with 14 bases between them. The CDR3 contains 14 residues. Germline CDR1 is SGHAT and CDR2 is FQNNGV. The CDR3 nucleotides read TGTGCCAGCAGCGGGTCGAACGGCCGAGAGACCCAGTACTTC. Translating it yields CASSGSNGRETQYF.

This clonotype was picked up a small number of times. CDR3 loop: CASSQGRGNRAFF. CDR3 nucleotides: TGTGCCAGCAGCCAGGGAAGGGGCAACCGGGCTTTCTTT. V usage is TRBV6-5 and J usage is TRBJ1-1, with D perhaps matching TRBD1 (5 bases). The V end lost 6 bases, the J end lost 11 bases, and 19 bases lay between the germline ends. The CDR3 is 13 residues long. The germline V gene encodes CDR1 MNHEY and CDR2 SVGAGI.

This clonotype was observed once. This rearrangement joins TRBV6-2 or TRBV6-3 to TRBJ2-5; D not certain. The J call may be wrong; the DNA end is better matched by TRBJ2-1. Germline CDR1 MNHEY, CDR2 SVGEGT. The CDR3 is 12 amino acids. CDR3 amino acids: CASSYDVNEQFF. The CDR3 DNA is TGTGCCAGCAGTTACGATGTCAATGAGCAGTTCTTC.

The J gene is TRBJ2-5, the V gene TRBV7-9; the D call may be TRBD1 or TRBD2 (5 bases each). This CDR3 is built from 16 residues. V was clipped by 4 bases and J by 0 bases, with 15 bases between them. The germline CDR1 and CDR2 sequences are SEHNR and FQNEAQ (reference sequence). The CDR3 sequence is CASSSASGTYQETQYF. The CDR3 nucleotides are TGTGCCAGCAGCTCCGCCTCCGGGACGTACCAAGAGACCCAGTACTTC.

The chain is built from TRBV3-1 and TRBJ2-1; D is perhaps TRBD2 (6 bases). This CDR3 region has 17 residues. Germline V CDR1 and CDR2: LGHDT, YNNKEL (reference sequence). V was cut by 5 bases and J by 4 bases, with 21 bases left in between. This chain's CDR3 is CASSVWTTTYLYNEQFF. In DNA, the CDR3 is TGTGCCAGCAGCGTCTGGACTACAACATACTTATACAATGAGCAGTTCTTC.